This is a list of T cell receptor beta chains from one sample in a study of cytomegalovirus exposure and HLA in healthy donors. Measured with immunoSEQ multiplex PCR; TCRdb has only the in-frame clones, and not every one. The sample has about 150,000 clones, 65% to 80% seen once. Sequenced sample: PBMCs. The receptors stem from a male donor in good health and CMV-seronegative. Both conserved end residues are part of each CDR3. A D gene is named only where the DNA matches it firmly. Part of the rows lack a size; the others show once, few, many or a class for expanded clones.

V gene	D gene	J gene	CDR3 length	clone size	CDR3 DNA	CDR3 protein
TRBV5-4	NA	TRBJ1-4	16	few	TGTGCCAGCAGCTCTGGTAGTTCGGTTACCAATGAAAAACTGTTTTTT	CASSSGSSVTNEKLFF
TRBV18	TRBD1	TRBJ2-7	15	NA	TGTGCCAGCTCACCAAGGACAGGGGGACCCTACGAGCAGTACTTC	CASSPRTGGPYEQYF
TRBV7-9	TRBD1	TRBJ1-1	17	NA	TGTGCCAGCAGCTTAGCAGGACAGGCTTATACAGGGACTGAAGCTTTCTTT	CASSLAGQAYTGTEAFF
TRBV7-3	TRBD2	TRBJ2-1	15	NA	TGTGCCAGCAGCAGAGTGGCGGGGGGGCTCGGCGAGCAGTTCTTC	CASSRVAGGLGEQFF
TRBV2	TRBD1	TRBJ2-3	14	NA	TGTGCCAGCAAGAAGGGACAGGGGATGAATACGCAGTATTTT	CASKKGQGMNTQYF
TRBV5-4	TRBD2	TRBJ2-3	14	NA	TGTGCCAGCAGCTTTCCTAGCGGAAAGGATACGCAGTATTTT	CASSFPSGKDTQYF
TRBV19	NA	TRBJ2-5	13	NA	TGTGCCAGTAGCTCTGGGACTTGGGAGACCCAGTACTTC	CASSSGTWETQYF
TRBV5-6	TRBD2	TRBJ2-7	15	NA	TGTGCCAGCAGCTTGGTTAGCGGGGCATCCTACGAGCAGTACTTC	CASSLVSGASYEQYF
TRBV5-1	NA	TRBJ1-1	15	NA	TGCGCCAGCAGCTTGTTGCCGGGTATGAACACTGAAGCTTTCTTT	CASSLLPGMNTEAFF
TRBV4-3	NA	TRBJ2-7	15	NA	TGCGCCAGCAGCCAAGAGGGGAGCTATGGCTACGAGCAGTACTTC	CASSQEGSYGYEQYF
TRBV13	NA	TRBJ2-5	15	NA	TGTGCCAGCAGCTTAGATCAGGGGATAGGGGAGACCCAGTACTTC	CASSLDQGIGETQYF
TRBV30	TRBD1	TRBJ1-5	18	NA	TGTGCCTGGAGGAAAAACAGGGGGCCTGAGGATTTCAATCAGCCCCAGCATTTT	CAWRKNRGPEDFNQPQHF
TRBV19	NA	TRBJ1-5	15	few	TGTGCCAGTAGTATAGAACCTAATAGCAATCAGCCCCAGCATTTT	CASSIEPNSNQPQHF
TRBV5-5	TRBD1	TRBJ1-4	15	NA	TGTGCCAGCGGGGCTGGAAGGGGGCTTAGCGAAAAACTGTTTTTT	CASGAGRGLSEKLFF
TRBV4-3	NA	TRBJ2-1	20	few	TGCGCCAGCAGCCAAGCCACGTCGGGTCGAGCGGCCGGGGGACCTAATGAGCAGTTCTTC	CASSQATSGRAAGGPNEQFF
TRBV9	TRBD2	TRBJ2-1	13	NA	TGTGCCAGCAGCCCCGCCGGGGAGGGTGAGCAGTTCTTC	CASSPAGEGEQFF
TRBV10-1	TRBD2	TRBJ2-7	15	NA	TGCGCCAGCAGGAGACTCGGACTAGCGGAGGGCGAGCAGTACTTC	CASRRLGLAEGEQYF
TRBV9	TRBD2	TRBJ2-2	17	NA	TGTGCCAGCAGCGTAGCGGGGACTAGCGGATACACCGGGGAGCTGTTTTTT	CASSVAGTSGYTGELFF
TRBV6-6	TRBD1	TRBJ2-7	14	NA	TGTGCCAGCTATACGGAGGACAGGGTGGGCGAGCAGTACTTC	CASYTEDRVGEQYF
TRBV4-1	TRBD2	TRBJ2-1	15	few	TGCGCCAGCAGCCACCCAGCGGGGGGGCTCGGTGAGCAGTTCTTC	CASSHPAGGLGEQFF
TRBV7-2	NA	TRBJ2-2	13	NA	TGTGCCAGCAGCTTAGCTAGACAGGGAGGGCTGTTTTTT	CASSLARQGGLFF
TRBV5-1	TRBD1	TRBJ2-3	16	NA	TGCGCCAGCAGCCGGACGGGACAGGGGTTTCCAGATACGCAGTATTTT	CASSRTGQGFPDTQYF
TRBV9	NA	TRBJ2-1	12	NA	TGTGCCAGCAGCGTATCTTACAATGAGCAGTTCTTC	CASSVSYNEQFF
TRBV5-4	NA	TRBJ2-7	14	NA	TGTGCCAGCAGTCCGATGGACAGCACCTACGAGCAGTACTTC	CASSPMDSTYEQYF
TRBV28	NA	TRBJ1-5	15	once	TGTGCCAGCAGTTCTACAGGAGATTGGGTCCAGCCCCAGCATTTT	CASSSTGDWVQPQHF
TRBV30	TRBD1	TRBJ2-5	12	NA	TGTGCCTGTGGTACAGGGGGAGAGACCCAGTACTTC	CACGTGGETQYF
TRBV9	NA	TRBJ1-5	17	NA	TGTGCCAGCAGCGTAGCACCCACGAGTTATAGCAATCAGCCCCAGCATTTT	CASSVAPTSYSNQPQHF
TRBV11-2	NA	TRBJ1-2	13	NA	TGTGCCAGCAGTCTAGGGGTGAACTATGGCTACACCTTC	CASSLGVNYGYTF
TRBV7-8	TRBD1	TRBJ2-7	16	NA	TGTGCCAGCAGCTCCACCCGGGACAGTCCGTCCCACGAGCAGTACTTC	CASSSTRDSPSHEQYF
TRBV6-6	NA	TRBJ2-7	11	NA	TGTGCCAGCAGTTACCTAGACGAGCAGTACTTC	CASSYLDEQYF
TRBV25-1	TRBD2	TRBJ2-5	13	NA	TGTGCCAGCACGAGGGAGGGTGGTAAGACCCAGTACTTC	CASTREGGKTQYF
TRBV5-6	TRBD2	TRBJ2-7	14	NA	TGTGCCAGCAGACGAACTAGCGGGAGGGCCCTAAAGATCTTC	CASRRTSGRALKIF
TRBV18	TRBD1	TRBJ1-5	15	few	TGTGCCAGCTCACTATACAGGGGACGGGATCAGCCCCAGCATTTT	CASSLYRGRDQPQHF
TRBV28	NA	TRBJ2-3	12	NA	TGTGCCAGCAGCACACTAGGTGATACGCAGTATTTT	CASSTLGDTQYF
TRBV6-6	NA	TRBJ1-2	13	few	TGTGCCAGCAGTTACGTAACAGGGACCGGCTACACCTTC	CASSYVTGTGYTF
TRBV6-5	NA	TRBJ1-6	14	few	TGTGCCAGCAGGACTAGGGGAATCAATTCACCCCTCCACTTT	CASRTRGINSPLHF
TRBV15	NA	TRBJ1-5	18	NA	TGTGCCACCAGCGGGGCAGCCCAGGCGGTAATGGGCAATCAGCCCCAGCATTTT	CATSGAAQAVMGNQPQHF
TRBV19	TRBD2	TRBJ2-2	16	few	TGTGCCAGTAACGATGCTAGCGGGAGTCACACCGGGGAGCTGTTTTTT	CASNDASGSHTGELFF
TRBV29-1	NA	TRBJ1-1	12	few	TGCAGCGTTGAAGCACCCCGGGTTGAAGCTTTCTTT	CSVEAPRVEAFF
TRBV7-6	NA	TRBJ2-1	17	NA	TGTGCCAGCAGCCCCCTCGCAGCAGGGTCCGTCTACAATGAGCAGTTCTTC	CASSPLAAGSVYNEQFF
TRBV29-1	NA	TRBJ2-5	15	NA	TGCAGCGTTGTGGGCGGGACGCTCCCCGGAGAGACCCAGTACTTC	CSVVGGTLPGETQYF
TRBV27	NA	TRBJ2-1	14	NA	TGTGCCAGCAGCCCTGGACGGGATTACAATGAGCAGTTCTTC	CASSPGRDYNEQFF
TRBV28	NA	TRBJ2-2	12	NA	TGTGCCAGCAGTTTTAGCGCCGGGGAGCTGTTTTTT	CASSFSAGELFF
TRBV11-3	TRBD2	TRBJ2-1	15	NA	TGTGCCAGCAGCTCAAGTGGGACTAGCGCCAATGAGCAGTTCTTC	CASSSSGTSANEQFF
TRBV5-5	TRBD1	TRBJ2-7	16	NA	TGTGCCAGCAGCTTCGATTTTGGGACAGGGGGTTACGGGCAGTACTTC	CASSFDFGTGGYGQYF